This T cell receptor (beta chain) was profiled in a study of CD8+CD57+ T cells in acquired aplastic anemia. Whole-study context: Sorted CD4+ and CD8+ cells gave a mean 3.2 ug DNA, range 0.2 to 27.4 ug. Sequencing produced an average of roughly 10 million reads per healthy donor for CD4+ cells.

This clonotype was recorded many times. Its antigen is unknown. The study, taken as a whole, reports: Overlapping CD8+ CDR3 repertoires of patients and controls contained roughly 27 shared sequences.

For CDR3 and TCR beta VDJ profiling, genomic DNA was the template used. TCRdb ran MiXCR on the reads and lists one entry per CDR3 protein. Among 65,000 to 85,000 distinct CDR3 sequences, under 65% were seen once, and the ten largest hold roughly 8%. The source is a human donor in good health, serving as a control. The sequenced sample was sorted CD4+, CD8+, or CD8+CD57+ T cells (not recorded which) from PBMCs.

CDR3 sequence: CASSYRTNTEAFF. In DNA, the CDR3 is TGCGCCAGCAGCTACAGAACGAACACTGAAGCTTTCTTT. The chain uses TRBV5-1 and TRBJ1-1; no clear D. This CDR3 is 13 amino acids long. Trimming took off 3 bases at V and 1 base at J, with 7 bases between the two ends. Germline V lookup: CDR1 SGHRS, CDR2 YFSETQ.